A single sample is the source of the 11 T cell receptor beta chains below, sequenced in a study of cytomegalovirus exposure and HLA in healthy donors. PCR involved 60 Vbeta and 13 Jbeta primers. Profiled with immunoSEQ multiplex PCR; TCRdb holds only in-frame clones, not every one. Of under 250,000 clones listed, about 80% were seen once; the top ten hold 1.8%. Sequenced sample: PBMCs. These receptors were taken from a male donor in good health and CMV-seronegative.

The CDR3 DNA reads TGTGCCAGTTCCGAACAGGGGGCAAACACCATATATTTT. Translation: CASSEQGANTIYF. This chain joins TRBV5-4 and TRBJ1-3; 9 bases line up with TRBD1. The germline gives CDR1 SGHNT, CDR2 YYREEE (reference sequence). After removal of 8 bases from V and 6 bases from J, the junction contained 6 bases not matched to a gene. The CDR3 has 13 amino acids.

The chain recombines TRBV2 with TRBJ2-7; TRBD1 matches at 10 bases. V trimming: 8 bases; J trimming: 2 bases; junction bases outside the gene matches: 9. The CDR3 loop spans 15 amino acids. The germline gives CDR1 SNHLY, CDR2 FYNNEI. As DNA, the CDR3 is TGTGCCAGCGCAGGGGTGGACAGGGGGGCCTACGAGCAGTACTTC. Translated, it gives CASAGVDRGAYEQYF.

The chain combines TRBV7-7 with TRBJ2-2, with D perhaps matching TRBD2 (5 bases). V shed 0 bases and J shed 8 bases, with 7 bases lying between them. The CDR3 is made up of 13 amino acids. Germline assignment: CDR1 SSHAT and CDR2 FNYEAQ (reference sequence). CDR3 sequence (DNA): TGTGCCAGCAGCTTAGCGCCGGGAGGGGAGCTGTTTTTT. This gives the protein CASSLAPGGELFF.

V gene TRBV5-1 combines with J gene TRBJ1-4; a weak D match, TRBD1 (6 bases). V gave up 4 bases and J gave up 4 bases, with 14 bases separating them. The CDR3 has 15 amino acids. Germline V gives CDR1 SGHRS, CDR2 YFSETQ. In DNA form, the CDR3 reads TGCGCCAGCAGCGATTCACAGGGCAATAATGAAAAACTGTTTTTT. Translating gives CASSDSQGNNEKLFF.

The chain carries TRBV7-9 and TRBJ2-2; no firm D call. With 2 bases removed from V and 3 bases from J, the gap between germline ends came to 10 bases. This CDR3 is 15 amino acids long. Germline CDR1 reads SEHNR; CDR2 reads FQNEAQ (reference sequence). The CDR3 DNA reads TGTGCCAGCAGCTTAAGGAGATCCGACACCGGGGAGCTGTTTTTT. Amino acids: CASSLRRSDTGELFF.

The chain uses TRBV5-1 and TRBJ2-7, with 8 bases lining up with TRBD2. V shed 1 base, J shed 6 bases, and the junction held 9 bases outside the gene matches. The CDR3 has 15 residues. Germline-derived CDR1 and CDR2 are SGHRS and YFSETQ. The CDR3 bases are TGCGCCAGCAGCTTGTCTGGGACTAGTTTTTCCGAGCAGTACTTC. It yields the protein CASSLSGTSFSEQYF.

In DNA form, the CDR3 reads TGTGCCAGTACAGGGGACACTGAAGCTTTCTTT. Its translation: CASTGDTEAFF. The V call is TRBV19, the J call TRBJ1-1; D perhaps matches TRBD1 (6 bases). The V end lost 7 bases, the J end lost 3 bases, and 6 bases lay between the germline ends. CDR1 is LNHDA, CDR2 SQIVND, per germline (reference sequence). The CDR3 length is 11 residues.

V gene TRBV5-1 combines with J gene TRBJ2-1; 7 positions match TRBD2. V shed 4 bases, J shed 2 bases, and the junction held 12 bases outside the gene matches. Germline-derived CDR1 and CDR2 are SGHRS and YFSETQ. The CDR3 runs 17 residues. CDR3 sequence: CASSPKYGGRPYNEQFF. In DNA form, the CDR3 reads TGCGCCAGCAGCCCAAAGTACGGCGGGAGACCCTACAATGAGCAGTTCTTC.

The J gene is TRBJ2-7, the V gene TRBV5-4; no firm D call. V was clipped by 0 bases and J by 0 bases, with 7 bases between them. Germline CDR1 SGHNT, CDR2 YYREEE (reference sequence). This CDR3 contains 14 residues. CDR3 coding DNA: TGTGCCAGCAGCTTGGACAGTATCTCCTACGAGCAGTACTTC. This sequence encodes CASSLDSISYEQYF. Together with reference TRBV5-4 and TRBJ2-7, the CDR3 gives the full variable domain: ETGVTQSPTHLIKTRGQQVTLRCSSQSGHNTVSWYQQALGQGPQFIFQYYREEENGRGNFPPRFSGLQFPNYSSELNVNALELDDSALYLCASSLDSISYEQYFGPGTRLTVT.

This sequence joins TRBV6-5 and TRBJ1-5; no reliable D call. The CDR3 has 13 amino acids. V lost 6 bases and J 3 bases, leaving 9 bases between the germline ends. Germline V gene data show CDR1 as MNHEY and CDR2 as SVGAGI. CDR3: CASRVASNQPQHF. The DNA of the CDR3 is TGTGCCAGCAGAGTAGCGTCCAATCAGCCCCAGCATTTT.

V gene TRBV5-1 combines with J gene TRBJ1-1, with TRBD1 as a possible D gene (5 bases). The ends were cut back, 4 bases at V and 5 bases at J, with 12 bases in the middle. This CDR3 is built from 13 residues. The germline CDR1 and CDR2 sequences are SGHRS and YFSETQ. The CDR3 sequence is CASSQQGGTEAFF. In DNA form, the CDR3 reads TGCGCCAGCAGCCAGCAGGGAGGTACTGAAGCTTTCTTT.